This entry features one T cell receptor beta chain sequence. Antigen unknown. TCRdb keeps only in-frame clones here, not all; method: immunoSEQ multiplex PCR. The sample lists approximately 30,000 clones; 60% to 75% were seen once. The entry originates in a study of vaccination effects on CD4 cells after COVID-19. V was clipped by 2 bases and J by 6 bases; unmatched bases: 5. This CDR3 has 15 amino acids. The germline gives CDR1 PRHDT, CDR2 FYEKMQ (reference sequence). The ViraFEST assay expanded antigen-specific CD4+ T cells with viral peptide pools before sequencing. Once cultured for 10 days, the cells underwent separation to obtain CD4+ T cells. Previously uninfected by SARS-CoV-2, the vaccine recipients also showed negative nucleocapsid antibodies.

The sample in question was CD4+ T cells from PBMCs cultured with HCoV-OC43 spike peptides, obtained before COVID-19 vaccination. This sample's subset: HCoV-OC43 spike overlapping peptide pool stimulation. This clonotype was sampled from a human donor who received a COVID-19 vaccine. The chain is built from TRBV13 and TRBJ1-3; TRBD1 agrees at 9 bases. The CDR3 spells CASSLTTGGENTIYF. In nucleotides, the CDR3 is TGTGCCAGCAGCTTAACCACAGGGGGCGAAAACACCATATATTTT.